This T cell receptor beta chain was observed in a study of blood T cell repertoires in COVID-19. Turning to the study itself: COVID-19 samples collected from the United States, Italy and Spain covered acute and convalescent phases.

The CDR3 sequence is 11 residues long. The V gene's germline CDR1 is MNHEY and CDR2 SVGAGI. Sequencing used immunoSEQ multiplex PCR; TCRdb keeps in-frame clones, though not all of them. The sample consists of about 25,000 clones, around 90% of them appearing once. This receptor was obtained from a human donor with active COVID-19. The donor label of this sample is uncertain. This sequence joins TRBV6-5 and TRBJ2-5; 8 bases match TRBD1. Sequencing input: peripheral blood. In DNA, the CDR3 is TGTGCGGCAGGGGGCTTCGAGACCCAGTACTTC. The encoded protein is CAAGGFETQYF.